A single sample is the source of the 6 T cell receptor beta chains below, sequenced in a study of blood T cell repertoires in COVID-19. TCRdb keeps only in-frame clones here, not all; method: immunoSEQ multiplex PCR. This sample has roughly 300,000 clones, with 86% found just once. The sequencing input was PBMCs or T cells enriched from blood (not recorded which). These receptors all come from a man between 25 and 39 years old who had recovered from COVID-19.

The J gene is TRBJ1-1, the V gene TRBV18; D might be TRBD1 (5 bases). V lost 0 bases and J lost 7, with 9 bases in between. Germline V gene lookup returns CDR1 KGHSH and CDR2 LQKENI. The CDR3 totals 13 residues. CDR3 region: CASSPPWGDEAFF. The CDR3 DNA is TGTGCCAGCTCACCACCATGGGGGGATGAAGCTTTCTTT.

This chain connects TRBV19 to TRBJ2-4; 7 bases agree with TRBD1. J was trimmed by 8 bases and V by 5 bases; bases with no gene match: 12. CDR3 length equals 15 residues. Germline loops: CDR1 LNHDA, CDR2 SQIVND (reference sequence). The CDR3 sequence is CASSPRQGVGDIQYF. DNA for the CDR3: TGTGCCAGTAGTCCCCGACAGGGAGTGGGGGACATTCAGTACTTC.

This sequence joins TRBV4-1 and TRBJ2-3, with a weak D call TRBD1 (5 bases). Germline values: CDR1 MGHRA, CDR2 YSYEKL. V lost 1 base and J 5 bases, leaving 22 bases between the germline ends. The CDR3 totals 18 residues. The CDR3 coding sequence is TGCGCCAGCAGCCAAGTGGGAAGAGGACAAAGGGGTGTAGATACGCAGTATTTT. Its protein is CASSQVGRGQRGVDTQYF.

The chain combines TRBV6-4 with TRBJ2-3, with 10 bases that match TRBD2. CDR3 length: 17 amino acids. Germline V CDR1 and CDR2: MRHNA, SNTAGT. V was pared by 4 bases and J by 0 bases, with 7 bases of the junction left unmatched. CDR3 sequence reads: CASSARSGGLSTDTQYF. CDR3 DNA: TGTGCCAGCAGTGCCCGTAGCGGGGGGCTTAGCACAGATACGCAGTATTTT.

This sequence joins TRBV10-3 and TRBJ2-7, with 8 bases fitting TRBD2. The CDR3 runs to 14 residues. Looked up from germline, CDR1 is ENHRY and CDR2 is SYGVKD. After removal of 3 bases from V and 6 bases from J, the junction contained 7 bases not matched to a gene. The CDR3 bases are TGTGCCATCAGTGACGTCGTCCGGGAGGGCGAGCAGTACTTC. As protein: CAISDVVREGEQYF.

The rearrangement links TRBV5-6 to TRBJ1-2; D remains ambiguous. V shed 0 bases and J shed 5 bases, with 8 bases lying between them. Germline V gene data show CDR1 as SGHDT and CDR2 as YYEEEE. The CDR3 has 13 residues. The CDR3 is CASSLDVPYGYTF. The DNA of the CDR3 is TGTGCCAGCAGCTTGGATGTCCCTTATGGCTACACCTTC.